This passage covers 18 T cell receptor beta chains from one sample sequenced in a study of identical twins. TCRdb reprocessed the 5' RACE reads via MiXCR and lists one record per CDR3 protein. The table records approximately 500,000 distinct CDR3 sequences, roughly 26% of them present only once. This sample also belongs to another study, concerning T cells expressing NK-cell markers.

Sequencing was carried out using CD4+ T cells sorted from blood. The receptors originated from a woman aged 18-29 years in good health.

In nucleotides, the CDR3 is TGTGCCAGCAGTGGATATTACGGGACTAGCGGTTACAATGAGCAGTTCTTC. This gives the protein CASSGYYGTSGYNEQFF. V is TRBV25-1 and J is TRBJ2-1, with 11 positions matching TRBD2. Unmatched junction bases numbered 9, after V lost 4 bases and J lost 4 bases. The CDR3 runs 17 residues. Germline V CDR1 and CDR2: MGHDK, SYGVNS.

This chain joins TRBV6-2 or TRBV6-3 and TRBJ2-7; D perhaps matches TRBD1 (5 bases). The CDR3 runs to 12 residues. From germline, CDR1 is MNHEY and CDR2 SVGEGT. V was pared by 5 bases and J by 7 bases, with 12 bases between. The CDR3 DNA follows: TGTGCCAGCAGTAAAGGGGCTGGAGAGCAGTACTTC. It is translated as CASSKGAGEQYF.

This clonotype has ten or more counts. The chain recombines TRBV12-3 or TRBV12-4 with TRBJ2-1; D remains unclear. The germline V and J ends were trimmed by 5 bases and 8 bases, with 7 bases remaining between them. The CDR3 is 11 residues long. CDR3 DNA sequence: TGTGCCAGCAGTCGTACGGATGAGCAGTTCTTC. It codes for CASSRTDEQFF.

The chain employs TRBV20-1 and TRBJ2-7; 11 bases match TRBD1. Germline CDR1 DFQATT, CDR2 SNEGSKA (reference sequence). With V trimmed by 5 bases and J by 4 bases, 4 bases remained unmatched. The CDR3 has 13 amino acids. CDR3 DNA: TGCAGTGCTCTCGGGACAGGGGGGTACGAGCAGTACTTC. It specifies CSALGTGGYEQYF.

This chain connects TRBV20-1 to TRBJ2-7; unclear D gene. Germline-derived CDR1 and CDR2 are DFQATT and SNEGSKA (reference sequence). There are 14 residues in the CDR3. V was clipped by 6 bases and J by 2 bases, with 17 bases between them. The CDR3 sequence: CSAISSRSPYEQYF. In nucleotides, the CDR3 is TGCAGTGCGATCTCATCAAGGTCTCCCTACGAGCAGTACTTC.

This clonotype showed up just a few times. V gene TRBV29-1 combines with J gene TRBJ2-2; no clear D gene. Germline V lookup: CDR1 SQVTM, CDR2 ANQGSEA. Trimming left V 3 bases short and J 2 bases short, with 10 bases between. The CDR3 consists of 14 residues. CDR3: CSVDGQLNTGELFF. In DNA, the CDR3 is TGCAGCGTTGATGGGCAGTTAAACACCGGGGAGCTGTTTTTT.

This clonotype has only a few counts. The CDR3 loop reads CASSTGLGGGADTQYF. CDR3 nucleotide sequence: TGTGCCAGCAGCACCGGCCTGGGGGGGGGTGCAGATACGCAGTATTTT. The chain is built from TRBV5-5 and TRBJ2-3; 7 bases match TRBD2. The CDR3 length is 16 residues. The germline gives CDR1 SGHKS, CDR2 YYEKEE (reference sequence). Losses at the gene ends were 4 bases for V and 4 bases for J; bases not matched to a gene: 12.

The genes are TRBV11-2 and TRBJ1-2; D is uncertain. V gave up 2 bases and J gave up 4 bases, with 5 bases separating them. The CDR3 runs to 12 residues. Germline V gene lookup returns CDR1 SGHAT and CDR2 FQNNGV. The CDR3 DNA sequence: TGTGCCAGCAGCTTACAATTCTATGGCTACACCTTC. Amino acid sequence: CASSLQFYGYTF.

The table lists this clonotype with many counts. CDR3 in amino acids: CASSPDRAGNTIYF. As DNA, the CDR3 is TGTGCCAGCAGCCCAGACAGGGCTGGAAACACCATATATTTT. The gene calls are TRBV7-9 and TRBJ1-3; the match to TRBD1 covers 7 bases. This CDR3 region has 14 residues. The V gene's germline CDR1 is SEHNR and CDR2 FQNEAQ (reference sequence). J lost 2 bases, V lost 5 bases, and 3 bases had no gene match.

V is TRBV12-5 and J is TRBJ2-1; no reliable D call. Germline loops: CDR1 LGHNT, CDR2 FRNRAP. The CDR3 is 16 amino acids. Trimming took off 6 bases at V and 0 bases at J, with 15 bases between the two ends. The CDR3 bases are TGTGCTAGTGGAGGCCGGGCCTTGAGCTCCTACAATGAGCAGTTCTTC. As protein: CASGGRALSSYNEQFF. Complete variable domain (other parts from reference TRBV12-5 and TRBJ2-1): DARVTQTPRHKVTEMGQEVTMRCQPILGHNTVFWYRQTMMQGLELLAYFRNRAPLDDSGMPKDRFSAEMPDATLATLKIQPSEPRDSAVYFCASGGRALSSYNEQFFGPGTRLTVL.

This clonotype was counted only a few times. This chain links TRBV5-1 with TRBJ1-1, with D possibly being TRBD1 (6 bases). The CDR3 is 14 residues long. Trimming cost V 5 bases and J 0 bases, with 11 bases left between them. CDR1 and CDR2 from the germline V gene are SGHRS and YFSETQ. CDR3 DNA sequence: TGCGCCAGCAGGGTACAGGGTCTGAACACTGAAGCTTTCTTT. Encoded protein: CASRVQGLNTEAFF.

The rearrangement links TRBV7-2 to TRBJ2-3; no clear D. The ends were cut back, 3 bases at V and 6 bases at J, with 10 bases in the middle. The CDR3 runs to 13 residues. The germline V gene has CDR1 SGHTA and CDR2 FQGNSA. In nucleotides, the CDR3 is TGTGCCAGCAGCTTGACCATTGCGGATACGCAGTATTTT. Translating it yields CASSLTIADTQYF.

The chain employs TRBV4-2 and TRBJ2-3; no clear D gene. Germline V gene sequence: CDR1 LGHNA, CDR2 YNFKEQ. The CDR3 covers 12 residues. V lost 5 bases and J 2 bases, leaving 5 bases between the germline ends. The CDR3: CASSGYTDTQYF. In DNA, the CDR3 is TGTGCCAGCAGCGGGTACACAGATACGCAGTATTTT.

V is TRBV5-1 and J is TRBJ2-7; 9 nucleotides match TRBD1. Germline CDR1 SGHRS, CDR2 YFSETQ. The trim removed 1 base at V and 4 bases at J, leaving 6 bases unmatched. The CDR3 runs to 15 residues. The CDR3 reads CASSLTDRGVYEQYF. The CDR3 region has the DNA TGCGCCAGCAGCTTGACAGACAGGGGGGTATACGAGCAGTACTTC. Variable domain in full (rest from reference TRBV5-1 and TRBJ2-7): KAGVTQTPRYLIKTRGQQVTLSCSPISGHRSVSWYQQTPGQGLQFLFEYFSETQRNKGNFPGRFSGRQFSNSRSEMNVSTLELGDSALYLCASSLTDRGVYEQYFGPGTRLTVT.

The genes are TRBV5-5 and TRBJ1-4; D perhaps matches TRBD1 (6 bases). The CDR3 length is 12 residues. The V and J ends lost 0 bases and 11 bases respectively, with 8 bases between them. Germline lookup yields CDR1 SGHKS and CDR2 YYEKEE (reference sequence). CDR3 in DNA: TGTGCCAGCAGCTTGGGACAGGAGAAACTGTTTTTT. This encodes CASSLGQEKLFF. Full variable domain (missing parts from reference TRBV5-5 and TRBJ1-4): DAGVTQSPTHLIKTRGQQVTLRCSPISGHKSVSWYQQVLGQGPQFIFQYYEKEERGRGNFPDRFSARQFPNYSSELNVNALLLGDSALYLCASSLGQEKLFFGSGTQLSVL.

The chain couples TRBV7-8 to TRBJ2-5; either TRBD1 or TRBD2 may supply D (5 bases each). Germline CDR1 SGHVS, CDR2 FQNEAQ. This CDR3 region has 15 residues. V was shortened by 0 bases and J by 9 bases, with 17 bases between the two germline ends. CDR3 in DNA: TGTGCCAGCAGCTTAGCGGTGACAAAGCTGGGGGCCCAGTACTTC. Protein: CASSLAVTKLGAQYF.

This clonotype was recorded many times. The chain recombines TRBV4-2 with TRBJ1-1; D not certain. V was clipped by 1 base and J by 2 bases, with 2 bases between them. Germline V CDR1 and CDR2: LGHNA, YNFKEQ. CDR3 size: 12 residues. The CDR3 coding sequence is TGTGCCAGCAGCCAAGCAAACACTGAAGCTTTCTTT. Translating it yields CASSQANTEAFF.

This clonotype came up a few times. The rearrangement uses TRBV5-1 and TRBJ2-1; D might be TRBD2 (5 bases). V was pared by 0 bases and J by 7 bases, with 8 bases between. The CDR3 covers 13 residues. Germline CDR1 reads SGHRS; CDR2 reads YFSETQ. CDR3 in DNA: TGCGCCAGCAGCTTGGGACTAATGAATGAGCAGTTCTTC. It encodes CASSLGLMNEQFF. The full variable domain, in which reference TRBV5-1 and TRBJ2-1 provide the parts outside the CDR3, is KAGVTQTPRYLIKTRGQQVTLSCSPISGHRSVSWYQQTPGQGLQFLFEYFSETQRNKGNFPGRFSGRQFSNSRSEMNVSTLELGDSALYLCASSLGLMNEQFFGPGTRLTVL.